Shown below are 27 T cell receptor beta chains from a single sample sequenced in a study of CD8 T cells in ankylosing spondylitis (dated by TCRdb to about 2017). The library was built by means of 5' RACE. Sequencing instrument: Illumina HiSeq 2500. The public reads were quality trimmed at Q25 with fastp and then assembled into clones with MiXCR by TCRdb, keeping productive beta chains. CDR3 protein duplicates are merged, each entry listing the most common genes and DNA. In this sample the table shows about 250,000 distinct CDR3 sequences, approximately 30% of which occur a single time. The top ten hold approximately 4.6% of the sample. The sample taken for sequencing was blood, either unsorted or a sorted T cell fraction (not recorded which). The receptors here all came from a male donor with ankylosing spondylitis or in good health (not recorded which).

This clonotype showed up just a few times. V usage is TRBV20-1 and J usage is TRBJ2-7; a weak D match, TRBD2 (6 bases). This CDR3 is built from 15 residues. The V end was cut by 0 bases, the J end by 5 bases, with 17 bases between. The germline gives CDR1 DFQATT, CDR2 SNEGSKA (reference sequence). The CDR3 sequence: CSARDLRGMIHEQYF. CDR3 DNA: TGCAGTGCTAGAGATCTGCGGGGTATGATCCACGAGCAGTACTTC.

The chain has TRBV15 and TRBJ2-7; 11 bases line up with TRBD2. The germline gives CDR1 LNHNV, CDR2 YYDKDF (reference sequence). The CDR3 sequence is 15 residues long. V trimming: 2 bases; J trimming: 4 bases; junction bases outside the gene matches: 4. The CDR3 loop is CATSRFSGGAYEQYF. The CDR3 DNA is TGTGCCACCAGCAGATTTAGCGGGGGGGCGTACGAGCAGTACTTC. Drawing the rest from reference TRBV15 and TRBJ2-7, the complete variable domain is DAMVIQNPRYQVTQFGKPVTLSCSQTLNHNVMYWYQQKSSQAPKLLFHYYDKDFNNEADTPDNFQSRRPNTSFCFLDIRSPGLGDTAMYLCATSRFSGGAYEQYFGPGTRLTVT.

The chain couples TRBV20-1 to TRBJ2-7; 9 nucleotides match TRBD2. The germline V gene has CDR1 DFQATT and CDR2 SNEGSKA (reference sequence). The J segment lost 5 bases and the V segment lost 5 bases, leaving 7 bases of the junction unmatched. This CDR3 is built from 13 residues. In DNA form, the CDR3 reads TGCAGTGCTTTGGGGACTAGCAGGGACGAGCAGTACTTC. Residues: CSALGTSRDEQYF.

J is TRBJ2-7 and V is TRBV4-1, with unresolved D. V lost 0 bases and J lost 2, with 8 bases in between. The germline V gene encodes CDR1 MGHRA and CDR2 YSYEKL. The length of the CDR3 is 14 residues. CDR3 DNA sequence: TGCGCCAGCAGCCAAGATGTAGGTCCCTACGAGCAGTACTTC. Its translation: CASSQDVGPYEQYF.

A few counts support this clonotype. V usage is TRBV10-3 and J usage is TRBJ2-7; weak D call: TRBD1 (5 bases). The CDR3 covers 14 residues. Germline V gives CDR1 ENHRY, CDR2 SYGVKD. Trimming pared 0 bases from V and 3 bases from J, leaving 9 bases between. The CDR3 DNA reads TGTGCCATCAGTGAGTCAATGGACAACTACGAGCAGTACTTC. This sequence encodes CAISESMDNYEQYF.

V gene TRBV11-1 combines with J gene TRBJ1-4, with no clear D. This CDR3 has 15 residues. Trimming left V 4 bases short and J 0 bases short, with 9 bases between. Germline V CDR1 and CDR2: SGHAT, FQDESV (reference sequence). The CDR3 spells CASSSWGATNEKLFF. The DNA of the CDR3 is TGTGCCAGCAGCTCCTGGGGTGCAACTAATGAAAAACTGTTTTTT.

This clonotype was found a few times. J is TRBJ2-5 and V is TRBV10-3; 7 nucleotides agree with TRBD1. The CDR3 sequence is 16 residues long. After removal of 3 bases from V and 6 bases from J, the junction contained 13 bases not matched to a gene. CDR1 and CDR2 (germline): ENHRY, SYGVKD. CDR3: CAISDPDRTLSQTQYF. CDR3 coding DNA: TGTGCCATCAGTGACCCGGACAGGACCCTGAGTCAGACCCAGTACTTC.

The genes are TRBV29-1 and TRBJ2-5; D may be TRBD1 (6 bases). Germline CDR1 SQVTM, CDR2 ANQGSEA. The CDR3 length is 13 residues. V gave up 3 bases and J gave up 3 bases, with 11 bases separating them. This CDR3 reads CSVDRTVKETQYF. CDR3 nucleotides: TGCAGCGTTGACCGGACAGTCAAAGAGACCCAGTACTTC. Based on the CDR3 plus reference TRBV29-1 and TRBJ2-5, the full variable domain is SAVISQKPSRDICQRGTSLTIQCQVDSQVTMMFWYRQQPGQSLTLIATANQGSEATYESGFVIDKFPISRPNLTFSTLTVSNMSPEDSSIYLCSVDRTVKETQYFGPGTRLLVL.

The chain links TRBV24-1 to TRBJ2-1; D possibly corresponds to TRBD1 (6 bases). The V and J ends lost 4 bases and 7 bases respectively, with 13 bases between them. CDR3 length equals 14 residues. The germline V gene has CDR1 KGHDR and CDR2 SFDVKD. DNA of the CDR3: TGTGCCACCAGTGAACATAGGGGGAATAATGAGCAGTTCTTC. Its translation: CATSEHRGNNEQFF.

The chain employs TRBV12-3 or TRBV12-4 and TRBJ1-5, with 8 bases fitting TRBD1. The junction had 4 bases not matched to a gene; V was cut back by 6 bases and J by 0 bases. The CDR3 covers 15 residues. CDR3 nucleotides: TGTGCCAGCAGCCGGACAGGGACTAGCAATCAGCCCCAGCATTTT. Protein product: CASSRTGTSNQPQHF.

The chain recombines TRBV7-3 with TRBJ2-1, with 10 bases fitting TRBD2. The germline CDR1 and CDR2 sequences are SGHTA and FQGTGA. J lost 9 bases, V lost 5 bases, and 13 bases had no gene match. This CDR3 comprises 16 residues. The CDR3, as DNA: TGTGCCAGCAGCGCAACCCCTAGCGGGGGAGGAGGTGAGCAGTTCTTC. Residues: CASSATPSGGGGEQFF. The whole variable domain, remainder taken from reference TRBV7-3 and TRBJ2-1, is GAGVSQTPSNKVTEKGKYVELRCDPISGHTALYWYRQSLGQGPEFLIYFQGTGAADDSGLPNDRFFAVRPEGSVSTLKIQRTERGDSAVYLCASSATPSGGGGEQFFGPGTRLTVL.

The chain has TRBV6-5 and TRBJ2-5, with a possible D match to TRBD1 (6 bases). Trimming stripped 0 bases from V and 7 bases from J, with 18 bases between. The CDR3 length is 16 residues. The germline V gene encodes CDR1 MNHEY and CDR2 SVGAGI. CDR3 amino acids: CASSYSDRTERLTQYF. The CDR3 DNA follows: TGTGCCAGCAGTTACTCGGACAGAACCGAGCGGCTGACCCAGTACTTC.

This clonotype was recorded many times. In nucleotides, the CDR3 is TGCAGTGCTAGAGTAAAAAACATTCAGTACTTC. This encodes CSARVKNIQYF. This rearrangement joins TRBV20-1 to TRBJ2-4; D is uncertain. CDR1 is DFQATT, CDR2 SNEGSKA, per germline (reference sequence). Deletions cut 1 base from V and 4 bases from J, with 2 bases between. This CDR3 has 11 residues.

Only a few counts were recorded for this clonotype. J is TRBJ1-2 and V is TRBV27; no definite D call. V was trimmed by 6 bases and J by 6 bases, leaving 20 bases between them. Looked up from germline, CDR1 is MNHEY and CDR2 is SMNVEV (reference sequence). This CDR3 comprises 15 residues. In DNA form, the CDR3 reads TGTGCCAGCAGAAGTCTGCGGGGATATTGGAATGGCTACACCTTC. It yields the protein CASRSLRGYWNGYTF.

The sample holds a few counts of this clonotype. The chain is built from TRBV29-1 and TRBJ2-1; 7 nucleotides line up with TRBD1. The V and J ends lost 8 bases and 7 bases, in that order; junction bases with no gene match: 14. CDR1 and CDR2 from the germline V gene are SQVTM and ANQGSEA. The CDR3 sequence is 14 residues long. The CDR3 DNA is TGCAGCCTAAAAAGAGGGACAGTATTGAATGAGCAGTTCTTC. As protein: CSLKRGTVLNEQFF.

This clonotype has just a few counts. CDR3: CASSKRQGTHEQYF. The CDR3 DNA reads TGTGCCAGCAGCAAACGACAGGGAACGCACGAGCAGTACTTC. The J gene is TRBJ2-7, the V gene TRBV6-1, with 7 positions matching TRBD1. Trimming cost V 6 bases and J 5 bases; bases outside gene matches: 10. The CDR3 loop spans 14 amino acids. Germline CDR1 MNHNS, CDR2 SASEGT.

The V gene is TRBV7-9, the J gene TRBJ1-1; 7 bases align to TRBD1. CDR3 length equals 14 residues. The junction had 7 bases not matched to a gene; V was cut back by 2 bases and J by 7 bases. In germline, CDR1 is SEHNR, CDR2 FQNEAQ (reference sequence). CDR3 coding DNA: TGTGCCAGCAGCTTACAAGGGGGCCTTGTTGAAGCTTTCTTT. This sequence encodes CASSLQGGLVEAFF.

This clonotype was seen at least ten times. The rearrangement joins TRBV20-1 to TRBJ2-1; TRBD2 aligns across 13 bases. The V segment lost 4 bases and the J segment 9 bases; nucleotides outside the gene matches: 9. The germline gives CDR1 DFQATT, CDR2 SNEGSKA (reference sequence). This CDR3 has 15 amino acids. In DNA form, the CDR3 reads TGCAGTGCTAAGCAACTAGCGGGGGGGCTCGGTGAGCAGTTCTTC. This codes for CSAKQLAGGLGEQFF.

This chain connects TRBV15 to TRBJ2-1; tentative D call: TRBD1 (8 bases). The CDR3 loop spans 15 amino acids. Germline lookup yields CDR1 LNHNV and CDR2 YYDKDF (reference sequence). Deletions cut 3 bases from V and 4 bases from J, with 13 bases between. The chain's CDR3 is CATSSIQGGYNEQFF. The CDR3, as DNA: TGTGCCACCAGCAGTATACAGGGGGGGTACAATGAGCAGTTCTTC.

The V call is TRBV10-3, the J call TRBJ2-3; the match to TRBD1 covers 12 bases. V gave up 7 bases and J gave up 4 bases; unmatched junction bases: 6. CDR1 is ENHRY and CDR2 is SYGVKD in the germline V gene. The CDR3 consists of 15 residues. The CDR3 spells CAITAGTGGADTQYF. For the CDR3, the DNA is TGTGCCATCACCGCCGGGACAGGGGGCGCAGATACGCAGTATTTT.

The sample holds many counts of this clonotype. V usage is TRBV5-6 and J usage is TRBJ1-2; the D is unclear. Trimming removed 4 bases from V and 4 bases from J, with 11 bases in between. Germline assignment: CDR1 SGHDT and CDR2 YYEEEE. The CDR3 covers 13 residues. The CDR3, as DNA: TGTGCCAGCAGCGAGACGGGAGGCTATGGCTACACCTTC. Amino acid sequence: CASSETGGYGYTF.

This clonotype was recorded a few times. The J gene is TRBJ2-3, the V gene TRBV11-2; 11 nucleotides line up with TRBD2. Looked up from germline, CDR1 is SGHAT and CDR2 is FQNNGV. The trim removed 3 bases at V and 2 bases at J, leaving 10 bases unmatched. The CDR3 is 18 residues long. Here the CDR3 DNA reads TGTGCCAGCAGCTTGAGATCCGGGACTAGCGGACACACAGATACGCAGTATTTT. It encodes CASSLRSGTSGHTDTQYF.

The rearrangement uses TRBV2 and TRBJ2-7; TRBD1 agrees at 8 bases. In germline, CDR1 is SNHLY, CDR2 FYNNEI. The CDR3 loop spans 14 amino acids. With V trimmed by 4 bases and J by 2 bases, 4 bases remained unmatched. The CDR3 sequence: CASSGGTGAYEQYF. DNA for the CDR3: TGTGCCAGCAGTGGCGGGACAGGAGCCTACGAGCAGTACTTC.

This clonotype showed up many times. The chain carries TRBV12-3 or TRBV12-4 and TRBJ1-5; unclear D gene. The CDR3 consists of 12 residues. Trimming removed 4 bases at V and 9 bases at J, with 10 bases between. The CDR3 here is CASSSNSGPQHF. The CDR3 region has the DNA TGTGCCAGCAGTTCAAACTCTGGGCCCCAGCATTTT.

This clonotype was seen only once. A much larger clone is a single base away; this may be a read error. V gene TRBV7-9 combines with J gene TRBJ2-3; either TRBD1 or TRBD2 may supply D (6 bases each). The CDR3 is 16 amino acids. Trimming took 5 bases from V and 4 from J, leaving 19 bases between them. CDR1 and CDR2 from the germline V gene are SEHNR and FQNEAQ (reference sequence). The CDR3 here is CASSPQQGGEADTQYF. DNA for the CDR3: TGTGCCAGCAGCCCACAACAGGGTGGGGAGGCAGATACGCAGTATTTT.

The rearrangement joins TRBV20-1 to TRBJ2-7; perhaps TRBD2 as D (7 bases). Germline V gene data show CDR1 as DFQATT and CDR2 as SNEGSKA (reference sequence). The V end lost 6 bases, the J end lost 2 bases, and 14 bases lay between the germline ends. This CDR3 is 13 amino acids long. In DNA, the CDR3 is TGCAGTGCCACAAAGGGGGGGCCCTACGAGCAGTACTTC. The encoded protein is CSATKGGPYEQYF.

This clonotype was recorded only once. The chain carries TRBV10-3 and TRBJ2-1; tentative D call: TRBD1 (5 bases). Germline V gene lookup returns CDR1 ENHRY and CDR2 SYGVKD. The CDR3 covers 14 residues. V lost 0 bases and J 4 bases, leaving 7 bases between the germline ends. The CDR3 nucleotides read TGTGCCATCAGTGAGTCGGGGCAGTACAATGAGCAGTTCTTC. Protein sequence: CAISESGQYNEQFF.